Following are 9 T cell receptor beta chains from one sample sequenced in a study of T-cell memory formation after mild COVID-19. TCRdb reanalysed the 5' RACE reads using MiXCR and keeps one entry per CDR3 protein. The table records some 250,000 distinct CDR3 sequences, 7.5% to 10% of them present only once. The sample taken for sequencing was PBMCs or a T cell subset sorted from them (not recorded which). These receptor sequences come from a man aged 18 to 29 who had mild COVID-19 (a few samples of this study predate the infection). Cell type and time point are not known.

The gene calls are TRBV27 and TRBJ2-1; 8 nucleotides match TRBD2. V lost 2 bases to trimming and J lost 5 bases; unmatched junction nucleotides: 5. From germline, CDR1 is MNHEY and CDR2 SMNVEV (reference sequence). The CDR3 has 15 amino acids. The chain's CDR3 is CASSLREGTHNEQFF. DNA for the CDR3: TGTGCCAGCAGTTTACGGGAGGGAACCCACAATGAGCAGTTCTTC.

This clonotype was observed a handful of times. The chain couples TRBV5-4 to TRBJ2-6; either TRBD1 or TRBD2 may supply D (6 bases each). This CDR3 has 17 residues. With 1 base removed from V and 1 base from J, the gap between germline ends came to 12 bases. Germline CDR1 reads SGHNT; CDR2 reads YYREEE (reference sequence). CDR3 sequence (DNA): TGTGCCAGCAGCTTGTCGGGGGCTTCATCTGGGGCCAACGTCCTGACTTTC. Its protein product is CASSLSGASSGANVLTF.

This clonotype was observed a few times. The chain joins TRBV6-5 to TRBJ2-7, with a tentative D call TRBD2 (5 bases). Germline V CDR1 and CDR2: MNHEY, SVGAGI. The V and J ends lost 6 bases and 5 bases respectively, with 14 bases between them. The CDR3 is made up of 13 amino acids. CDR3 residues: CASSPRAGDEQYF. The CDR3 nucleotides are TGTGCCAGCAGCCCCCGGGCGGGCGACGAGCAGTACTTC.

CDR3 bases: TGTGCCAGCAGGGGGACAGGGCTTGGGCAGCCCCAGCATTTT. Its protein is CASRGTGLGQPQHF. The rearrangement joins TRBV6-5 to TRBJ1-5; 9 positions match TRBD1. Germline CDR1 is MNHEY and CDR2 is SVGAGI. V was pared by 6 bases and J by 7 bases, with 7 bases of the junction left unmatched. This CDR3 region has 14 residues.

The chain employs TRBV7-9 and TRBJ2-3; weak D call: TRBD2 (6 bases). The CDR3 contains 13 residues. Per the germline V gene, CDR1 is SEHNR and CDR2 is FQNEAQ (reference sequence). Trimming stripped 3 bases from V and 8 bases from J, with 12 bases between. The CDR3 region is CASSFGTSPTQYF. The CDR3, as DNA: TGTGCCAGCAGCTTCGGGACTTCCCCTACGCAGTATTTT.

In its sample, this clonotype was seen once. The chain joins TRBV20-1 to TRBJ1-6, with a weak D call TRBD1 (6 bases). Germline CDR1 reads DFQATT; CDR2 reads SNEGSKA (reference sequence). This CDR3 spans 17 amino acids. Deletions cut 0 bases from V and 0 bases from J, with 12 bases between. Written as DNA, the CDR3 is TGCAGTGCTAGAGATGGGGGGGCAGGCTCCTATAATTCACCCCTCCACTTT. The encoded protein is CSARDGGAGSYNSPLHF.

This clonotype was detected a few times. The V gene is TRBV4-3, the J gene TRBJ1-5, with D perhaps matching TRBD1 (5 bases). Germline V gene data show CDR1 as LGHNA and CDR2 as YSLEER. Between the trimmed V and J ends, which lost 0 bases and 5 bases, there was a span of 5 bases. This CDR3 comprises 13 residues. The CDR3 region is CASSQEGHQPQHF. CDR3 DNA: TGCGCCAGCAGCCAAGAGGGGCATCAGCCCCAGCATTTT.

The chain carries TRBV2 and TRBJ2-5; D call uncertain. Germline V gene sequence: CDR1 SNHLY, CDR2 FYNNEI. The V end lost 10 bases, the J end lost 5 bases, and 11 bases lay between the germline ends. The CDR3 is 11 residues long. The CDR3 reads CATLRLETQYF. CDR3 nucleotides: TGTGCCACCCTAAGGCTGGAGACCCAGTACTTC.

This clonotype has more than one count but fewer than ten. This chain links TRBV7-2 with TRBJ1-6; tentative D call: TRBD1 (6 bases). The CDR3 is 17 residues long. Germline assignment: CDR1 SGHTA and CDR2 FQGNSA. The V gene lost 0 bases and the J gene lost 3 bases, with 12 bases spanning the gap. In DNA form, the CDR3 reads TGTGCCAGCAGCTTAGCAGCTGGGGGCCTCTATAATTCACCCCTCCACTTT. The encoded protein is CASSLAAGGLYNSPLHF.